The sample holds one count of the clone carrying this T cell receptor (beta chain). Its target is not known. This sample is drawn from a study of type 1 regulatory T cells. Germline CDR1 and CDR2: DFQATT and SNEGSKA (reference sequence). This CDR3 contains 13 residues. The V and J ends lost 0 bases and 5 bases respectively, with 10 bases between them. Each CDR3 protein gets one entry after TCRdb re-called the reads with MiXCR. This table has 68,000 or so distinct CDR3 sequences, just under 50% appearing once. The chain has TRBV20-1 and TRBJ1-2; D gene uncertain. The sequencing sample was made of cultured non-Tr1 T cells, either the whole culture or a sorted T cell fraction (not recorded which). The receptor was derived from a human donor in good health. CDR3 region: CSAREEEGYGYTF. CDR3 sequence (DNA): TGCAGTGCTAGAGAGGAGGAGGGATATGGCTACACCTTC.